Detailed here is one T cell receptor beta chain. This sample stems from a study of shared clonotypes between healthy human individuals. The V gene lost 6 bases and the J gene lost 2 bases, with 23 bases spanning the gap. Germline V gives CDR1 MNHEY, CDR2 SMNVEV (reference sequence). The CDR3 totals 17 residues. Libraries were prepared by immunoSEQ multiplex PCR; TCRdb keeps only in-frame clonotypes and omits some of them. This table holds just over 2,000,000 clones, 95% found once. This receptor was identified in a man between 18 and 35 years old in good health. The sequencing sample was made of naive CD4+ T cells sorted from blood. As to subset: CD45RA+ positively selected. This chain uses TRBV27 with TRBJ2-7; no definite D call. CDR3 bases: TGTGCCAGCAGCCGAGAAGGATTTGGGGTTAACACCTACGAGCAGTACTTC. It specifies CASSREGFGVNTYEQYF.